A single sample gave rise to the 26 T cell receptor beta chains below, sequenced in a study of T cell repertoires in cytomegalovirus infection. TCRdb itself ran the reads through MiXCR, one entry per CDR3 protein. The table has 150,000 to 200,000 distinct CDR3 sequences, roughly 9.8% seen once. Sequenced: PBMCs. These receptors all come from a human donor in good health (CMV status not recorded). Some clones in this sample may be carry-over from other donors' samples.

This clonotype was counted many times. This sequence joins TRBV29-1 and TRBJ2-1; D gene uncertain. Trimming left V 6 bases short and J 0 bases short, with 15 bases between. The CDR3 is 15 amino acids. Germline CDR1 SQVTM, CDR2 ANQGSEA. The CDR3 bases are TGCAGCGTGGGTCAAAGCGATAGCTCCTACAATGAGCAGTTCTTC. Its translation is CSVGQSDSSYNEQFF.

There are many counts of this clonotype. The J gene is TRBJ2-1, the V gene TRBV7-3; 13 bases map to TRBD2. J was trimmed by 8 bases and V by 5 bases; bases with no gene match: 6. This CDR3 is built from 15 residues. Germline lookup yields CDR1 SGHTA and CDR2 FQGTGA. CDR3 DNA: TGTGCCAGCAGCCAACTAGCGGGAGGGAGGGATGAGCAGTTCTTC. Translation: CASSQLAGGRDEQFF.

This clonotype was seen at least ten times. The gene calls are TRBV7-2 and TRBJ2-1, with TRBD2 identical over 9 bases. This CDR3 has 15 residues. Trimming removed 6 bases from V and 5 bases from J; junction bases left unmatched: 8. Germline CDR1 SGHTA, CDR2 FQGNSA. DNA of the CDR3: TGTGCCAGCAGTTACTTAGCGGGAGAACACAATGAGCAGTTCTTC. It translates to CASSYLAGEHNEQFF.

The gene calls are TRBV20-1 and TRBJ2-3; D might be TRBD1 (6 bases). CDR3 length: 15 amino acids. Germline V gene sequence: CDR1 DFQATT, CDR2 SNEGSKA (reference sequence). Deletions cut 5 bases from V and 2 bases from J, with 17 bases between. The chain's CDR3 is CSAPRGGRLTDTQYF. CDR3 DNA sequence: TGCAGTGCTCCCAGGGGTGGGCGGCTCACAGATACGCAGTATTTT.

This clonotype was counted ten times or more. The J gene is TRBJ1-4, the V gene TRBV7-2; D may be TRBD1 (5 bases). The germline V gene encodes CDR1 SGHTA and CDR2 FQGNSA. The CDR3 is 16 residues long. Trimming shortened V by 5 bases and J by 0 bases, and 13 bases separated the two germline ends. DNA for the CDR3: TGTGCCAGCAGCCCCGGGGCGGTGGCAACTAATGAAAAACTGTTTTTT. Protein: CASSPGAVATNEKLFF.

The sample holds many counts of this clonotype. The chain joins TRBV20-1 to TRBJ1-2; D perhaps matches TRBD1 (6 bases). V was pared by 5 bases and J by 5 bases, with 21 bases between. Germline V gene lookup returns CDR1 DFQATT and CDR2 SNEGSKA (reference sequence). This CDR3 comprises 15 residues. CDR3 sequence: CSASETGQLIYGYTF. CDR3 DNA sequence: TGCAGTGCTTCCGAAACAGGACAGCTCATATATGGCTACACCTTC.

This clonotype was observed at least ten times. The chain has TRBV5-6 and TRBJ1-4; maybe TRBD1 (5 bases). The germline V and J ends were trimmed by 7 bases and 6 bases, with 10 bases remaining between them. The CDR3 is 12 amino acids. Per germline, CDR1 SGHDT and CDR2 YYEEEE. The CDR3 DNA reads TGTGCCAGCGGGACGTCGTATGAAAAACTGTTTTTT. Residues: CASGTSYEKLFF.

This clonotype has just a few counts. This rearrangement joins TRBV2 to TRBJ1-1; TRBD1 agrees at 9 bases. With 7 bases clipped from V and 5 bases from J, the junction kept 8 bases outside the gene matches. This CDR3 region has 14 residues. Germline V gene lookup returns CDR1 SNHLY and CDR2 FYNNEI. This CDR3 reads CASIDGTGRTEAFF. DNA for the CDR3: TGTGCCAGCATCGATGGGACAGGGAGGACTGAAGCTTTCTTT.

This clonotype appeared many times. The chain uses TRBV7-2 and TRBJ1-1; 7 bases line up with TRBD1. The germline CDR1 and CDR2 sequences are SGHTA and FQGNSA. The trim removed 8 bases at V and 5 bases at J, leaving 8 bases unmatched. This CDR3 is built from 13 residues. CDR3 DNA sequence: TGTGCCAGCGGGGTACAGGGGTTGACTGAAGCTTTCTTT. It encodes CASGVQGLTEAFF.

At least ten counts were recorded for this clonotype. CDR3 loop: CASRTLRGTEEKLFF. The DNA of the CDR3 is TGTGCCAGCAGAACCCTGCGGGGAACGGAAGAAAAACTGTTTTTT. The chain has TRBV6-1 and TRBJ1-4; D gene unclear. Germline values: CDR1 MNHNS, CDR2 SASEGT. Trimming stripped 6 bases from V and 8 bases from J, with 19 bases between. There are 15 residues in the CDR3.

The V gene is TRBV5-1, the J gene TRBJ2-2; D not certain. Trimming took off 3 bases at V and 0 bases at J, with 15 bases between the two ends. CDR3 length equals 17 residues. Germline lookup yields CDR1 SGHRS and CDR2 YFSETQ. In DNA, the CDR3 is TGCGCCAGCAGCTCCGGACGGACCTACGCGAACACCGGGGAGCTGTTTTTT. It specifies CASSSGRTYANTGELFF.

The sample holds many counts of this clonotype. The V call is TRBV7-9, the J call TRBJ2-1; D unresolved. Germline V CDR1 and CDR2: SEHNR, FQNEAQ (reference sequence). V was pared by 5 bases and J by 8 bases, with 10 bases between. This CDR3 has 12 residues. The chain's CDR3 is CASSAQTYEQFF. In nucleotides, the CDR3 is TGTGCCAGCAGCGCACAGACTTATGAGCAGTTCTTC.

Ten or more counts support this clonotype. The V call is TRBV19, the J call TRBJ2-7; D perhaps matches TRBD2 (5 bases). In germline, CDR1 is LNHDA, CDR2 SQIVND (reference sequence). V was clipped by 2 bases and J by 0 bases, with 11 bases between them. The CDR3 is 15 amino acids. CDR3 sequence reads: CASSISAASSYEQYF. The CDR3 nucleotides are TGTGCCAGTAGTATATCAGCGGCTAGCTCCTACGAGCAGTACTTC.

There are many counts of this clonotype. The DNA for the CDR3 is TGTGCCAGCGGGTTGCCGTCTAGCACAGATACGCAGTATTTT. This gives the protein CASGLPSSTDTQYF. This chain joins TRBV12-3 or TRBV12-4 and TRBJ2-3; no reliable D call. The V end was cut by 8 bases, the J end by 0 bases, with 12 bases between. The CDR3 has 14 residues.

This clonotype was counted at least ten times. The rearrangement uses TRBV5-1 and TRBJ2-3; TRBD1 is a possible D gene (5 bases). CDR3 length: 14 amino acids. Germline lookup yields CDR1 SGHRS and CDR2 YFSETQ. Trimming pared 2 bases from V and 6 bases from J, leaving 13 bases between. CDR3 nucleotide sequence: TGCGCCAGCAGCTTTGCAGGGCAGGCCGATACGCAGTATTTT. Its protein product is CASSFAGQADTQYF.

Many counts were recorded for this clonotype. The V call is TRBV7-8, the J call TRBJ2-5; tentative D call: TRBD2 (6 bases). Germline assignment: CDR1 SGHVS and CDR2 FQNEAQ. The CDR3 is 14 amino acids. V shed 4 bases and J shed 2 bases, with 11 bases lying between them. DNA of the CDR3: TGTGCCAGCAGCTCGACCGGGAGACAAGAGACCCAGTACTTC. It specifies CASSSTGRQETQYF.

This clonotype was recorded at least ten times. The chain recombines TRBV7-9 with TRBJ2-1; D may be TRBD2 (6 bases). The CDR3 has 16 amino acids. Germline V gene data show CDR1 as SEHNR and CDR2 as FQNEAQ (reference sequence). V was cut by 5 bases and J by 3 bases, with 17 bases left in between. The CDR3 reads CASSDRRRADYNEQFF. The DNA for the CDR3 is TGTGCCAGCAGCGACCGCCGGAGGGCCGACTACAATGAGCAGTTCTTC.

This clonotype was recorded at least ten times. V is TRBV7-2 and J is TRBJ2-7; the D gene is possibly TRBD2 (6 bases). Trimming took off 2 bases at V and 2 bases at J, with 13 bases between the two ends. Germline V gives CDR1 SGHTA, CDR2 FQGNSA. The CDR3 loop spans 15 amino acids. CDR3 bases: TGTGCCAGCAGCTTAAGTTCGGGAGAGACCTACGAGCAGTACTTC. Translated: CASSLSSGETYEQYF. Together with reference TRBV7-2 and TRBJ2-7, the CDR3 gives the full variable domain: GAGVSQSPSNKVTEKGKDVELRCDPISGHTALYWYRQSLGQGLEFLIYFQGNSAPDKSGLPSDRFSAERTGGSVSTLTIQRTQQEDSAVYLCASSLSSGETYEQYFGPGTRLTVT.

This clonotype was seen at least ten times. The chain combines TRBV25-1 with TRBJ2-5; D uncertain. V was trimmed by 6 bases and J by 1 base, leaving 9 bases between them. The CDR3 runs 13 residues. Germline CDR1 reads MGHDK; CDR2 reads SYGVNS. The CDR3 DNA reads as TGTGCCAGCAGCACCCAGCCCCAAGAGACCCAGTACTTC. Its translation is CASSTQPQETQYF.

This clonotype was detected ten times or more. This chain links TRBV6-2 or TRBV6-3 with TRBJ2-5, with D unclear. Trimming took off 2 bases at V and 0 bases at J, with 7 bases between the two ends. The CDR3 length is 14 residues. CDR1 MNHEY and CDR2 SVGEGT come from the germline V gene. CDR3 bases: TGTGCCAGCAGTTACCTCGGGTACCAAGAGACCCAGTACTTC. Translating gives CASSYLGYQETQYF.

In this sample, this clonotype turned up many times. The CDR3 DNA reads TGTGCCAGCACTAGTGGTCAGACGAATCAGCCCCAGCATTTT. Protein product: CASTSGQTNQPQHF. The rearrangement joins TRBV2 to TRBJ1-5; the D is unclear. Per the germline V gene, CDR1 is SNHLY and CDR2 is FYNNEI. Trimming stripped 7 bases from V and 4 bases from J, with 14 bases between. This CDR3 contains 14 residues.

This clonotype has a handful of counts. This chain joins TRBV27 and TRBJ2-1; no definite D call. Germline-derived CDR1 and CDR2 are MNHEY and SMNVEV (reference sequence). The V gene lost 2 bases and the J gene lost 8 bases, with 10 bases spanning the gap. The CDR3 sequence is 13 residues long. The CDR3 DNA reads as TGTGCCAGCAGTTTAACCCCTCGTTATGAGCAGTTCTTC. Translation: CASSLTPRYEQFF.

The chain carries TRBV19 and TRBJ1-6, with TRBD1 matching over 9 bases. The CDR3 has 14 residues. Per the germline V gene, CDR1 is LNHDA and CDR2 is SQIVND (reference sequence). Trimming at V came to 10 bases and at J to 7 bases, leaving 8 bases not matched to a gene. The CDR3, as DNA: TGTGCCACCAGCAGCGGACAGGGGAATTCACCCCTCCACTTT. It is translated as CATSSGQGNSPLHF.

This clonotype was counted ten times or more. The V call is TRBV15, the J call TRBJ1-2; 7 bases align to TRBD1. This CDR3 contains 15 residues. The germline V gene encodes CDR1 LNHNV and CDR2 YYDKDF (reference sequence). After removal of 1 base from V and 2 bases from J, the junction contained 4 bases not matched to a gene. CDR3 sequence reads: CATSRAPTGNYGYTF. As DNA, the CDR3 is TGTGCCACCAGCAGAGCCCCGACAGGGAACTATGGCTACACCTTC. The entire variable domain, with the rest obtained from reference TRBV15 and TRBJ1-2, is as follows: DAMVIQNPRYQVTQFGKPVTLSCSQTLNHNVMYWYQQKSSQAPKLLFHYYDKDFNNEADTPDNFQSRRPNTSFCFLDIRSPGLGDTAMYLCATSRAPTGNYGYTFGSGTRLTVV.

This clonotype was seen at least ten times. The genes are TRBV12-3 or TRBV12-4 and TRBJ2-1; D is perhaps TRBD1 (6 bases). The CDR3 has 15 residues. V lost 5 bases to trimming and J lost 0 bases, with 11 bases between them. As DNA, the CDR3 is TGTGCCAGCAGTCCCCGGACAGCCTCCTACAATGAGCAGTTCTTC. Translating it yields CASSPRTASYNEQFF.

The chain joins TRBV7-2 to TRBJ2-7; 8 positions match TRBD2. V was pared by 2 bases and J by 2 bases, with 2 bases of the junction left unmatched. The germline V gene has CDR1 SGHTA and CDR2 FQGNSA. This CDR3 has 14 amino acids. This chain's CDR3 is CASSLIGRAYEQYF. CDR3 DNA: TGTGCCAGCAGCTTAATCGGGAGGGCCTACGAGCAGTACTTC.